The 10 T cell receptor beta chains listed next were all sequenced from one sample in a study of PD-L1 blockade in urothelial cancer. The time point is: peripheral blood 6 weeks after treatment start. This table comes from immunoSEQ multiplex PCR, and its TCRdb copy is limited to in-frame clones, with some not included. The sample includes about 43,000 clones, under 90% seen only once; the top ten take roughly 16%. Here the sequenced sample was PBMCs, taken around atezolizumab (anti-PD-L1) treatment. The receptors here all came from a man in his 60s with urothelial cancer.

The chain uses TRBV5-1 and TRBJ1-1, with a tentative D call TRBD1 (5 bases). CDR3 length equals 14 residues. The V gene lost 0 bases and the J gene lost 2 bases, with 8 bases spanning the gap. Germline V gene lookup returns CDR1 SGHRS and CDR2 YFSETQ. The CDR3: CASSLGGRNTEAFF. The CDR3 DNA reads as TGCGCCAGCAGCTTGGGGGGCAGAAACACTGAAGCTTTCTTT.

The CDR3 sequence is CASSQGTTGGSVQPQHF. The CDR3 DNA sequence: TGCGCCAGCAGCCAAGGTACGACAGGGGGATCGGTTCAGCCCCAGCATTTT. The chain has TRBV4-1 and TRBJ1-5; 9 bases fit TRBD1. The ends lost 1 base at V and 6 bases at J; junction bases unmatched: 10. Germline-derived CDR1 and CDR2 are MGHRA and YSYEKL. The CDR3 spans 17 residues.

The gene calls are TRBV5-1 and TRBJ2-6; 9 bases line up with TRBD1. With 4 bases clipped from V and 3 bases from J, the junction kept 14 bases outside the gene matches. CDR1 SGHRS and CDR2 YFSETQ come from the germline V gene. The CDR3 totals 19 residues. CDR3 nucleotide sequence: TGCGCCAGCAGCCCCTACGGACAGGGGTCTTTCTTTGGGGCCAACGTCCTGACTTTC. Its protein product is CASSPYGQGSFFGANVLTF.

The chain has TRBV5-1 and TRBJ1-1; D perhaps matches TRBD1 (6 bases). This CDR3 contains 14 residues. V was clipped by 3 bases and J by 3 bases, with 12 bases between them. The germline gives CDR1 SGHRS, CDR2 YFSETQ. CDR3 in DNA: TGCGCCAGCAGCTGGGGGCCCGAGGACACTGAAGCTTTCTTT. Translated, it gives CASSWGPEDTEAFF.

The chain links TRBV2 to TRBJ1-4, with D possibly TRBD1 on 6 matching bases. Trimming left V 5 bases short and J 0 bases short, with 19 bases between. Germline-derived CDR1 and CDR2 are SNHLY and FYNNEI. The CDR3 spans 18 residues. The DNA of the CDR3 is TGTGCCAGCAGTTTACAGGGAGTTGCCCTTGCAACTAATGAAAAACTGTTTTTT. It encodes CASSLQGVALATNEKLFF.

V gene TRBV28 combines with J gene TRBJ2-7; D might be TRBD2 (6 bases). CDR3 length: 21 residues. In germline, CDR1 is MDHEN, CDR2 SYDVKM. V gave up 5 bases and J gave up 0 bases, with 32 bases separating them. CDR3: CASSQDLGRTTAPGPSYEQYF. The CDR3 DNA sequence: TGTGCCAGCAGTCAAGACTTAGGTAGGACTACGGCCCCAGGGCCCTCCTACGAGCAGTACTTC. The entire variable domain, with the rest obtained from reference TRBV28 and TRBJ2-7, is as follows: DVKVTQSSRYLVKRTGEKVFLECVQDMDHENMFWYRQDPGLGLRLIYFSYDVKMKEKGDIPEGYSVSREKKERFSLILESASTNQTSMYLCASSQDLGRTTAPGPSYEQYFGPGTRLTVT.

The count of this clone is one. This chain links TRBV2 with TRBJ2-7; 8 bases align to TRBD1. This CDR3 spans 12 amino acids. Germline loops: CDR1 SNHLY, CDR2 FYNNEI. V dropped 6 bases and J dropped 6; count of bases not matched to a gene: 4. The CDR3 region is CASSRTGSEQYF. Here the CDR3 DNA reads TGTGCCAGCAGCAGGACAGGGTCCGAGCAGTACTTC.

This clone qualifies as medium-sized (0.01 to 0.1%). The V call is TRBV4-1, the J call TRBJ2-7, with 7 nucleotides matching TRBD1. The CDR3 extends over 14 amino acids. Trimming at V came to 4 bases and at J to 3 bases, leaving 6 bases not matched to a gene. CDR1 is MGHRA and CDR2 is YSYEKL in the germline V gene. The CDR3 coding sequence is TGCGCCAGCAGCCCGACGGGACAGATCTACGAGCAGTACTTC. Translating gives CASSPTGQIYEQYF.

This chain connects TRBV10-3 to TRBJ2-2; TRBD2 matches 10 bases. Germline trimming cut 3 bases from V and 4 bases from J; bases unmatched to any gene: 5. This CDR3 comprises 16 residues. CDR1 ENHRY and CDR2 SYGVKD come from the germline V gene. The CDR3, as DNA: TGTGCCATCAGTGATACTAGCGGGGAGAGCACCGGGGAGCTGTTTTTT. Translation gives CAISDTSGESTGELFF.

The V and J genes are TRBV18 and TRBJ1-4; TRBD1 might be the D (6 bases). V was trimmed by 6 bases and J by 3 bases, leaving 11 bases between them. This CDR3 contains 14 residues. Germline lookup yields CDR1 KGHSH and CDR2 LQKENI. The CDR3 coding sequence is TGTGCCAGCTCGTTACAGGGATCTAATGAAAAACTGTTTTTT. Its protein product is CASSLQGSNEKLFF.